This T cell receptor (beta chain) was captured by sequencing in a study of T-cell reconstitution after alpha-beta-depleted transplantation in children. Unique molecular identifiers were incorporated into the prepared TCRbeta library. TCRdb redid the calling of the PCR reads with MiXCR, one entry per CDR3 protein. The table includes 440,000 or so distinct CDR3 sequences, approximately 10% detected once. The CDR3 runs to 14 residues. Trimming at V came to 6 bases and at J to 5 bases, leaving 8 bases not matched to a gene. CDR1 is SGHRS, CDR2 YFSETQ, per germline. The V gene is TRBV5-1, the J gene TRBJ2-1; 7 positions agree with TRBD1. Sequenced material: PBMCs from the stem cell graft donor, taken from the stem cell graft. This TCR was recovered from a human donor who donated a stem cell graft to a child with acute myeloid leukemia. CDR3 coding DNA: TGCGCCAGCACCCGACAGGGATTGGACAATGAGCAGTTCTTC. Its translation is CASTRQGLDNEQFF.